The T cell receptor (beta chain) under discussion was sequenced for a study of PD-1 blockade in classical Hodgkin lymphoma. The germline CDR1 and CDR2 sequences are LGHNA and YSLEER. The CDR3 extends over 13 amino acids. Losses at the gene ends were 5 bases for V and 8 bases for J; bases not matched to a gene: 8. Here immunoSEQ multiplex PCR was the method, and the copy in TCRdb shows in-frame clones only, minus some. This sample carries some 21,000 clones, 75% to 90% of them seen once, and the ten largest clones take 10% to 15%. Documented time point: cycle 4 day 1 (C4D1), after five to seven weeks of nivolumab. Every one of the patients relapsed after autologous stem cell transplantation (brentuximab vedotin exposure was variable).

This clonotype was sampled from a human donor with classical Hodgkin lymphoma. V usage is TRBV4-3 and J usage is TRBJ1-1, with 7 bases identical to TRBD1. The sample in question was peripheral blood mononuclear cells (PBMCs), obtained before the fourth cycle of nivolumab. The DNA of the CDR3 is TGCGCCAGCAGCGAGGGACAGTCCTTAGAAGCTTTCTTT. Translating it yields CASSEGQSLEAFF.